Below, 12 T cell receptor beta chains from the same sample are listed, as sequenced in a study of cytomegalovirus exposure and HLA in healthy donors. Some clones are missing from TCRdb's copy, which holds only in-frame ones; the method was immunoSEQ multiplex PCR. This sample has 150,000 to 200,000 clones, with approximately 81% found just once. The sequenced material came from PBMCs. Source of these receptors: a man aged 18 to 35 in good health and CMV-seropositive.

The chain uses TRBV4-1 and TRBJ1-1; no clear D. Germline loops: CDR1 MGHRA, CDR2 YSYEKL. This CDR3 spans 15 amino acids. Trimming removed 1 base at V and 0 bases at J, with 9 bases between. The CDR3 bases are TGCGCCAGCAGCCAAGTACAGCATATGAACACTGAAGCTTTCTTT. Residues: CASSQVQHMNTEAFF.

This chain uses TRBV28 with TRBJ1-3; the D is unclear. The V and J ends lost 5 bases and 0 bases respectively, with 14 bases between them. Germline-derived CDR1 and CDR2 are MDHEN and SYDVKM. The CDR3 extends over 16 amino acids. The CDR3 bases are TGTGCCAGCAGTCCGACGACTCTAAGCTCTGGAAACACCATATATTTT. This gives the protein CASSPTTLSSGNTIYF.

CDR3 nucleotides: TGTGCCAGCAGTGAAGTAGGTAGCGGGAGGGCCATAGATACGCAGTATTTT. It encodes CASSEVGSGRAIDTQYF. The chain combines TRBV6-1 with TRBJ2-3; 11 bases match TRBD2. The junction had 8 bases not matched to a gene; V was cut back by 1 base and J by 5 bases. The germline CDR1 and CDR2 sequences are MNHNS and SASEGT. CDR3 length equals 17 residues.

This clone was observed a single time. This rearrangement joins TRBV6-1 to TRBJ1-1; TRBD1 aligns across 8 bases. Germline loops: CDR1 MNHNS, CDR2 SASEGT. The CDR3 extends over 17 amino acids. J was trimmed by 2 bases and V by 0 bases; bases with no gene match: 8. CDR3 region: CASSEAPQGAENTEAFF. The CDR3 DNA sequence: TGTGCCAGCAGTGAAGCGCCTCAGGGGGCGGAAAACACTGAAGCTTTCTTT.

This chain uses TRBV2 with TRBJ2-3, with D perhaps matching TRBD2 (6 bases). This CDR3 comprises 14 residues. V was pared by 7 bases and J by 6 bases, with 17 bases between. CDR1 and CDR2 (germline): SNHLY, FYNNEI. The CDR3 region has the DNA TGTGCCAGCACAGGGACTGTCGACCTGGATACGCAGTATTTT. Amino acid sequence: CASTGTVDLDTQYF.

This clone has more than one count but fewer than ten. The chain uses TRBV7-9 and TRBJ2-1; 11 bases are a match to TRBD2. V shed 2 bases, J shed 10 bases, and the junction held 7 bases outside the gene matches. The germline V gene has CDR1 SEHNR and CDR2 FQNEAQ (reference sequence). There are 15 residues in the CDR3. The DNA for the CDR3 is TGTGCCAGCAGCTTATTACTAGCGGGGGACTTAGAGCAGTTCTTC. This gives the protein CASSLLLAGDLEQFF.

This clone was seen a single time. The chain recombines TRBV5-1 with TRBJ2-2, with 10 bases fitting TRBD1. J gave up 5 bases and V 4 bases, and 5 bases lay outside the gene matches. CDR1 SGHRS and CDR2 YFSETQ come from the germline V gene. CDR3 length: 15 amino acids. The CDR3 nucleotides are TGCGCCAGCAGCCACGGACAGGGGGAAACCGGGGAGCTGTTTTTT. Amino acid sequence: CASSHGQGETGELFF.

V usage is TRBV28 and J usage is TRBJ2-7; D is unresolved. Germline CDR1 reads MDHEN; CDR2 reads SYDVKM. This CDR3 is 15 amino acids long. Trimming took 6 bases from V and 1 from J, leaving 16 bases between them. The CDR3 sequence is CASSLRVGLSYEQYF. In nucleotides, the CDR3 is TGTGCCAGCAGCCTCCGGGTCGGGTTGTCCTACGAGCAGTACTTC.

This clone was found a few times. This chain uses TRBV28 with TRBJ2-5, with D possibly matching TRBD1 (5 bases). Per germline, CDR1 MDHEN and CDR2 SYDVKM. The V gene lost 6 bases and the J gene lost 5 bases, with 13 bases spanning the gap. This CDR3 has 13 amino acids. The CDR3 sequence: CASSTSGMETQYF. The CDR3 coding sequence is TGTGCCAGCAGCACCTCAGGGATGGAGACCCAGTACTTC.

The chain recombines TRBV27 with TRBJ2-2, with D perhaps matching TRBD2 (6 bases). Between the trimmed V and J ends, which lost 8 bases and 4 bases, there was a span of 11 bases. Germline-derived CDR1 and CDR2 are MNHEY and SMNVEV (reference sequence). This CDR3 has 13 amino acids. The CDR3 is CASRIGSTGELFF. CDR3 sequence (DNA): TGTGCCAGCCGGATCGGGAGCACCGGGGAGCTGTTTTTT.

This sequence joins TRBV5-1 and TRBJ2-3; 13 bases are shared with TRBD2. CDR3 length: 16 amino acids. The trim removed 0 bases at V and 6 bases at J, leaving 4 bases unmatched. Germline CDR1 is SGHRS and CDR2 is YFSETQ. The CDR3 DNA sequence: TGCGCCAGCAGCTTGGTAACTAGCGGGGGGGCCGATACGCAGTATTTT. It encodes CASSLVTSGGADTQYF.

The chain is built from TRBV28 and TRBJ1-1, with TRBD1 identical over 7 bases. Germline V CDR1 and CDR2: MDHEN, SYDVKM. The CDR3 is 14 amino acids. V was clipped by 6 bases and J by 8 bases; unmatched bases: 12. The CDR3 DNA reads TGTGCCAGCAGCCCTCCGACAGGGATCGGAGAAGCTTTCTTT. Amino acid sequence: CASSPPTGIGEAFF. Drawing the rest from reference TRBV28 and TRBJ1-1, the complete variable domain is DVKVTQSSRYLVKRTGEKVFLECVQDMDHENMFWYRQDPGLGLRLIYFSYDVKMKEKGDIPEGYSVSREKKERFSLILESASTNQTSMYLCASSPPTGIGEAFFGQGTRLTVV.